This TCR beta chain was found in a study of low-dose radiotherapy and immunotherapy resistance in tumors. The overall study: Treatment of Cohort 1 consisted of 0.5 Gy per fraction every 2 weeks, adding up to 6.5 Gy. In Cohort 2, 1 Gy per fraction was delivered every two weeks, for a total of 13 Gy over 26 weeks.

With TRAV- and TRBV-specific primers, first-strand cDNA was made, covering the alpha and beta chains. The TCRs were subjected to amplification over about 20 PCR cycles employing a constant-region primer in conjunction with a V-primer adapter. Each CDR3 protein gets one entry after TCRdb re-called the reads with MiXCR. The table has tens of thousands of distinct CDR3 sequences, roughly 31% seen once. Time point noted: before trial treatment. The source is a female donor with ovarian cancer. Sequencing was performed on PBMCs, taken before treatment.

The CDR3 DNA follows: TGTGCCAGCAGGCCTCGGGACAGGGGGCTCTACGAGCAGTACTTC. Protein: CASRPRDRGLYEQYF. The J gene is TRBJ2-7, the V gene TRBV7-6; 12 nucleotides line up with TRBD1. V was clipped by 6 bases and J by 3 bases; unmatched bases: 6. CDR1 and CDR2 from the germline V gene are SGHVS and FNYEAQ. CDR3 length: 15 amino acids.